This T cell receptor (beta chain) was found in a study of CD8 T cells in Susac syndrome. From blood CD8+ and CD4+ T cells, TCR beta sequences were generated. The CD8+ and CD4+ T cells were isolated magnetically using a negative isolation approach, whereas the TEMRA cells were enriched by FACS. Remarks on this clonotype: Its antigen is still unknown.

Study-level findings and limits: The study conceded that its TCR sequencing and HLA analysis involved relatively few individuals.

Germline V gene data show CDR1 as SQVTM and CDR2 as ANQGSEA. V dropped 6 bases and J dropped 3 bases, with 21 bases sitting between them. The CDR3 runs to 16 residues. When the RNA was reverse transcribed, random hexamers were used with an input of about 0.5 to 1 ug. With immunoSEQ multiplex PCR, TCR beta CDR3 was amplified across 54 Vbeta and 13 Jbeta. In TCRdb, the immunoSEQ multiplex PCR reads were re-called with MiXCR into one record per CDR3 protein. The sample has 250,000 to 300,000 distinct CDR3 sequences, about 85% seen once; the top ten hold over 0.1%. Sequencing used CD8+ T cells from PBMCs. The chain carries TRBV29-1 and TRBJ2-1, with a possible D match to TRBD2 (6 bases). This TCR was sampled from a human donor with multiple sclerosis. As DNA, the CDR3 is TGCAGCGTAGTTCCTTGGGACTGGGGGGACTACAATGAGCAGTTCTTC. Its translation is CSVVPWDWGDYNEQFF.